The 11 T cell receptor beta chains reported below all come from one sample, sequenced in a study of blood T cell repertoires in COVID-19 (dated by TCRdb to the early 2020s). Libraries were prepared through the immunoSEQ multiplex PCR assay. TCRdb limited this immuneACCESS table to in-frame rearrangements with V and J called. A share of clones is missing; checked studies link under half to unresolved V genes, and the rest is unexplained. The sample table holds about 15,000 clones, of which approximately 82% were seen once. Of the sample, roughly 26% is held by the ten largest clones. What was sequenced was peripheral blood. These receptors originate from a woman between 50 and 59 years old with active or convalescent COVID-19.

This chain uses TRBV5-1 with TRBJ2-3; TRBD2 aligns across 12 bases. V was clipped by 4 bases and J by 4 bases; unmatched bases: 4. Germline lookup yields CDR1 SGHRS and CDR2 YFSETQ. CDR3 length: 15 residues. CDR3 DNA: TGCGCCAGCAGCCCCAGACTAGCGGGAGCAGATACGCAGTATTTT. Its protein is CASSPRLAGADTQYF.

In its sample, this clone ranks as medium-sized. The rearrangement uses TRBV5-6 and TRBJ1-5; 10 positions agree with TRBD1. The CDR3 runs 15 residues. Germline V lookup: CDR1 SGHDT, CDR2 YYEEEE. The V segment lost 4 bases and the J segment 5 bases; nucleotides outside the gene matches: 6. The CDR3 DNA reads TGTGCCAGCAGCCCCCGGGACAGGGGTGATCAGCCCCAGCATTTT. Its protein product is CASSPRDRGDQPQHF.

The table lists this clone with a count of one. The V gene is TRBV19, the J gene TRBJ2-4, with TRBD2 identical over 7 bases. The junction had 11 bases not matched to a gene; V was cut back by 3 bases and J by 6 bases. The V gene's germline CDR1 is LNHDA and CDR2 SQIVND (reference sequence). CDR3 length: 16 residues. CDR3 amino acids: CASSIRGTTNLNIQYF. The CDR3 nucleotides read TGTGCCAGTAGTATTAGAGGGACTACCAATTTAAACATTCAGTACTTC.

This clone has only a few counts. The chain joins TRBV4-1 to TRBJ2-7; 9 bases are shared with TRBD2. The CDR3 totals 17 residues. J lost 3 bases, V lost 2 bases, and 11 bases had no gene match. CDR1 MGHRA and CDR2 YSYEKL come from the germline V gene. Here the CDR3 reads CASSQLLSLAGSYEQYF. The CDR3 nucleotides are TGCGCCAGCAGCCAATTATTAAGCCTAGCGGGGAGCTACGAGCAGTACTTC.

The chain combines TRBV7-9 with TRBJ1-2; D gene ambiguous. The length of the CDR3 is 10 residues. V lost 2 bases, J lost 8 bases, and 3 bases lay in between. Germline-derived CDR1 and CDR2 are SEHNR and FQNEAQ (reference sequence). In nucleotides, the CDR3 is TGTGCCAGCAGCTTACGGGGCTACACCTTC. Its protein is CASSLRGYTF. The whole variable domain, filled in from reference TRBV7-9 and TRBJ1-2, reads DTGVSQNPRHKITKRGQNVTFRCDPISEHNRLYWYRQTLGQGPEFLTYFQNEAQLEKSRLLSDRFSAERPKGSFSTLEIQRTEQGDSAMYLCASSLRGYTFGSGTRLTVV.

This clone was observed a single time. This rearrangement joins TRBV27 to TRBJ2-2, with D possibly TRBD2 on 5 matching bases. The CDR3 extends over 16 amino acids. Per the germline V gene, CDR1 is MNHEY and CDR2 is SMNVEV (reference sequence). The ends were cut back, 5 bases at V and 7 bases at J, with 20 bases in the middle. This CDR3 is CASSPLGGLPVGELFF. The CDR3 nucleotides are TGTGCCAGCAGTCCCCTAGGCGGGCTTCCAGTCGGGGAGCTGTTTTTT.

This clone was observed once. The chain employs TRBV7-8 and TRBJ2-7; 8 bases align to TRBD1. CDR3 length equals 17 residues. Trimming removed 5 bases from V and 3 bases from J; junction bases left unmatched: 15. Germline assignment: CDR1 SGHVS and CDR2 FQNEAQ. The CDR3 DNA reads as TGTGCCAGCAGCCCCCCCCCTGGACAGGGTCGGATCTACGAGCAGTACTTC. Its translation: CASSPPPGQGRIYEQYF.

The chain joins TRBV4-1 to TRBJ1-2, with TRBD1 identical over 11 bases. The CDR3 totals 15 residues. The V gene's germline CDR1 is MGHRA and CDR2 YSYEKL. V shed 4 bases, J shed 7 bases, and the junction held 8 bases outside the gene matches. CDR3 region: CASSPPGQGVGGYTF. The CDR3 coding sequence is TGCGCCAGCAGCCCGCCGGGACAGGGGGTCGGTGGCTACACCTTC.

The genes are TRBV5-4 and TRBJ2-1, with D possibly being TRBD1 (6 bases). CDR1 is SGHNT and CDR2 is YYREEE in the germline V gene (reference sequence). V was cut by 0 bases and J by 11 bases, with 21 bases left in between. This CDR3 is 16 amino acids long. CDR3 amino acids: CASSLVGGEGVPKQFF. CDR3 in DNA: TGTGCCAGCAGCTTGGTTGGGGGAGAGGGGGTACCTAAGCAGTTCTTC.

V usage is TRBV2 and J usage is TRBJ2-3, with D perhaps matching TRBD1 (8 bases). Germline V gene lookup returns CDR1 SNHLY and CDR2 FYNNEI. With 5 bases removed from V and 4 bases from J, the gap between germline ends came to 16 bases. The length of the CDR3 is 15 residues. Here the CDR3 DNA reads TGTGCCAGCAGTACCGACAGGGGACTATCAGATACGCAGTATTTT. Encoded protein: CASSTDRGLSDTQYF.

The chain joins TRBV19 to TRBJ1-1, with 9 bases fitting TRBD1. V dropped 3 bases and J dropped 6; count of bases not matched to a gene: 5. Germline CDR1 is LNHDA and CDR2 is SQIVND (reference sequence). This CDR3 has 14 residues. The CDR3 bases are TGTGCCAGTAGTATGTGGACAGGGGATCCTGAAGCTTTCTTT. Its protein product is CASSMWTGDPEAFF.